Listed here are 10 T cell receptor beta chains from one sample, sequenced in a study of blood T cell repertoires in COVID-19. TCRdb keeps only in-frame clones here, not all; method: immunoSEQ multiplex PCR. This sample has under 200,000 clones, with 83% found just once. The specimen sequenced was peripheral blood. The receptors come from a human donor in a cohort sampled during active COVID-19.

This chain uses TRBV19 with TRBJ1-5, with TRBD1 matching over 8 bases. Germline loops: CDR1 LNHDA, CDR2 SQIVND (reference sequence). The CDR3 runs 13 residues. J was trimmed by 4 bases and V by 9 bases; bases with no gene match: 5. CDR3 nucleotide sequence: TGTGCCAGCGACAGGGGAGGGAATCAGCCCCAGCATTTT. This codes for CASDRGGNQPQHF.

The chain joins TRBV7-6 to TRBJ2-3, with a possible D match to TRBD2 (6 bases). This CDR3 is built from 14 residues. The V gene lost 3 bases and the J gene lost 0 bases, with 7 bases spanning the gap. CDR1 is SGHVS and CDR2 is FNYEAQ in the germline V gene. The chain's CDR3 is CASSLGTSTDTQYF. As DNA, the CDR3 is TGTGCCAGCAGCTTGGGGACTAGCACAGATACGCAGTATTTT.

V usage is TRBV2 and J usage is TRBJ2-7, with TRBD1 matching 10 bases. The CDR3 has 15 amino acids. The V and J ends lost 4 bases and 3 bases, in that order; junction bases with no gene match: 6. Germline CDR1 SNHLY, CDR2 FYNNEI. CDR3 region: CASSGRTGGNYEQYF. CDR3 nucleotide sequence: TGTGCCAGCAGTGGTCGGACAGGGGGGAACTACGAGCAGTACTTC.

V usage is TRBV11-2 and J usage is TRBJ2-7, with a possible D match to TRBD1 (5 bases). From germline, CDR1 is SGHAT and CDR2 FQNNGV. V was shortened by 6 bases and J by 9 bases, with 15 bases between the two germline ends. The CDR3 consists of 12 residues. The CDR3 sequence is CASSRGAPGQYF. The DNA for the CDR3 is TGTGCCAGCAGTCGTGGGGCCCCGGGGCAGTACTTC.

This clone was recorded only once. The V and J genes are TRBV25-1 and TRBJ2-7; TRBD1 is a possible D gene (6 bases). Between the trimmed V and J ends, which lost 5 bases and 0 bases, there was a span of 14 bases. There are 15 residues in the CDR3. The V gene's germline CDR1 is MGHDK and CDR2 SYGVNS. The CDR3 here is CASSRRDTNSYEQYF. The CDR3, as DNA: TGTGCCAGCAGTCGCCGGGACACCAACTCCTACGAGCAGTACTTC.

The chain combines TRBV11-2 with TRBJ2-2; TRBD2 matches 11 bases. V was clipped by 5 bases and J by 7 bases; unmatched bases: 0. The CDR3 length is 13 residues. CDR1 and CDR2 (germline): SGHAT, FQNNGV. For the CDR3, the DNA is TGTGCCAGCAGCGGGACTAGCGGCGGGGAGCTGTTTTTT. It encodes CASSGTSGGELFF.

The gene calls are TRBV6-2 or TRBV6-3 and TRBJ2-1; 7 bases are shared with TRBD1. Germline CDR1 and CDR2: MNHEY and SVGEGT. This CDR3 is 13 amino acids long. V lost 4 bases to trimming and J lost 9 bases; unmatched junction nucleotides: 6. CDR3 bases: TGTGCCAGCAGTTGGACAGGAGTGGGTGAGCAGTTCTTC. This encodes CASSWTGVGEQFF.

The chain is built from TRBV9 and TRBJ1-5, with 10 bases matching TRBD1. There are 15 residues in the CDR3. The germline CDR1 and CDR2 sequences are SGDLS and YYNGEE. The V and J ends lost 4 bases and 3 bases, in that order; junction bases with no gene match: 4. This CDR3 reads CASSTGTGVNQPQHF. The CDR3 DNA is TGTGCCAGCAGCACGGGGACAGGGGTCAATCAGCCCCAGCATTTT.

V gene TRBV28 combines with J gene TRBJ2-7, with D perhaps matching TRBD1 (6 bases). This CDR3 comprises 13 residues. CDR1 is MDHEN, CDR2 SYDVKM, per germline. V was pared by 2 bases and J by 9 bases, with 14 bases between. The chain's CDR3 is CASSLDVGAAQYF. CDR3 DNA sequence: TGTGCCAGCAGTTTAGATGTGGGGGCCGCGCAGTACTTC.

The chain employs TRBV5-4 and TRBJ1-1; tentatively, D is TRBD1 (6 bases). Trimming cost V 4 bases and J 3 bases, with 13 bases left between them. The CDR3 consists of 14 residues. Looked up from germline, CDR1 is SGHNT and CDR2 is YYREEE (reference sequence). CDR3 sequence: CASSPQGSDTEAFF. DNA for the CDR3: TGTGCCAGCAGCCCACAGGGCTCTGACACTGAAGCTTTCTTT.